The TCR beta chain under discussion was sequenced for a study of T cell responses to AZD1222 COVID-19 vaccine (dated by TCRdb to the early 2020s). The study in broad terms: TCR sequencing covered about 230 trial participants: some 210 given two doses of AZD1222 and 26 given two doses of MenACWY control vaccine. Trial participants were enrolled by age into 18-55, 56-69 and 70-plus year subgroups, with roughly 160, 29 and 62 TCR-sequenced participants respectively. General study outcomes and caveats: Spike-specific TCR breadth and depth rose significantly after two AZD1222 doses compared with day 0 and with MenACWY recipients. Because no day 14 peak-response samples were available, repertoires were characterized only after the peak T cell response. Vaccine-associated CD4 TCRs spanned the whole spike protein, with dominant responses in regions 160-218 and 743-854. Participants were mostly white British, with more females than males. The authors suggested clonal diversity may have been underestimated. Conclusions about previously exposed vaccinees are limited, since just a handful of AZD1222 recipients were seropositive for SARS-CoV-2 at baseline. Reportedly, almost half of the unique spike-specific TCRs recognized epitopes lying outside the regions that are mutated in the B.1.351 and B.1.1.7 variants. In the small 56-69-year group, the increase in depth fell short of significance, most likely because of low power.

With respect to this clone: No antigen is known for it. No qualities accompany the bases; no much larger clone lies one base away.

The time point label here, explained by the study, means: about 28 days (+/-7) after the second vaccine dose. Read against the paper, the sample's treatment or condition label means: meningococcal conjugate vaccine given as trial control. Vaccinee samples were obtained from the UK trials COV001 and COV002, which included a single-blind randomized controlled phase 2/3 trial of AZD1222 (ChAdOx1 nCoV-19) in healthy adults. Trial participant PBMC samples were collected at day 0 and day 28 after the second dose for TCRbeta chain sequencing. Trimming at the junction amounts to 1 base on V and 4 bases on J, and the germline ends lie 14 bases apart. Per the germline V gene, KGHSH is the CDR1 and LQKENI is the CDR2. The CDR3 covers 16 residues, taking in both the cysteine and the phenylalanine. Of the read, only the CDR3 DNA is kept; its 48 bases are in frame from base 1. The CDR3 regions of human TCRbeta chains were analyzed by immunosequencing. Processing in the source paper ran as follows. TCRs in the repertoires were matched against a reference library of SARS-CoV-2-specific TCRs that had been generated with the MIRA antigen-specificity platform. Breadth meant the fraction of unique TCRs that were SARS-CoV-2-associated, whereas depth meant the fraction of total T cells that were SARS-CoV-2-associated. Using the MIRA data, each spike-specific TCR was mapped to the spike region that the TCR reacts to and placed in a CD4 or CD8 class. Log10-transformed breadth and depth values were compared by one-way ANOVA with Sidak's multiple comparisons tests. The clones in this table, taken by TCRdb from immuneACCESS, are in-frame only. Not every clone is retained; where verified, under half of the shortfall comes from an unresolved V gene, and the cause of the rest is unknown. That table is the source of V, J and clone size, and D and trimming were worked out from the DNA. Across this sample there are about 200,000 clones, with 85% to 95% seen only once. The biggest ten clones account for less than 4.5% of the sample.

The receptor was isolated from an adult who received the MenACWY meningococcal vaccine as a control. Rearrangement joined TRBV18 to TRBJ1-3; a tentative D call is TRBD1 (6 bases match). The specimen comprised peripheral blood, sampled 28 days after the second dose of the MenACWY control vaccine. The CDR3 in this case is CASSPLYRESGNTIYF. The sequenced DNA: TGTGCCAGCTCACCACTTTACAGGGAGTCCGGAAACACCATATATTTT.